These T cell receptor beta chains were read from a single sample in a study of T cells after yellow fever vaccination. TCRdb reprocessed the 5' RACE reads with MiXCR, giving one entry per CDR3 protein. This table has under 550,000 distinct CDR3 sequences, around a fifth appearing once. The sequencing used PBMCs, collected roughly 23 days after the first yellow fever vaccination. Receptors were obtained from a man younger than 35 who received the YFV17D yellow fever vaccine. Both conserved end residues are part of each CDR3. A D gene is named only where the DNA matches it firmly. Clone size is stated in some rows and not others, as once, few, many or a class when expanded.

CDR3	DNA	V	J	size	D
CASGPKRGDTQYF	TGTGCTAGTGGCCCCAAGAGGGGGGATACGCAGTATTTT	TRBV12-5	TRBJ2-3	.	.
CASSGTRASYRFNSPLHF	TGTGCCAGCAGTGGGACCCGGGCCTCTTATCGCTTTAATTCACCCCTCCACTTT	TRBV27	TRBJ1-6	.	.
CSANRRTGTYGYTF	TGCAGTGCTAACCGCCGGACAGGGACCTATGGCTACACCTTC	TRBV20-1	TRBJ1-2	.	TRBD1
CASSSRHADTQYF	TGTGCCAGCAGCTCCCGGCACGCAGATACGCAGTATTTT	TRBV7-3	TRBJ2-3	.	.
CASSTDGAYGYTF	TGCGCCAGCAGCACGGACGGGGCCTATGGCTACACCTTC	TRBV5-1	TRBJ1-2	.	.
CASSLEEGWRGRTGDSYEQYF	TGTGCCAGCAGCTTAGAGGAGGGATGGAGGGGAAGGACAGGGGACTCCTACGAGCAGTACTTC	TRBV11-2	TRBJ2-7	.	TRBD1
CASSFGTSGVTGELFF	TGTGCCAGCAGCTTCGGGACTAGCGGGGTTACCGGGGAGCTGTTTTTT	TRBV13	TRBJ2-2	.	TRBD2
CASSLFGTLNTGELFF	TGCGCCAGCAGCTTGTTCGGGACTCTGAACACCGGGGAGCTGTTTTTT	TRBV5-1	TRBJ2-2	many	.
CASSQGSANNSPLHF	TGTGCCAGCAGCCAAGGGTCAGCGAATAATTCACCCCTCCACTTT	TRBV4-2	TRBJ1-6	few	.
CASSFRLAGGPVTGELFF	TGTGCCAGCAGCTTCAGACTAGCGGGGGGGCCGGTCACCGGGGAGCTGTTTTTT	TRBV12-1	TRBJ2-2	.	.
CASSQDWTGGWPQHF	TGCGCCAGCAGCCAAGATTGGACAGGGGGGTGGCCCCAGCATTTT	TRBV4-1	TRBJ1-5	few	TRBD1